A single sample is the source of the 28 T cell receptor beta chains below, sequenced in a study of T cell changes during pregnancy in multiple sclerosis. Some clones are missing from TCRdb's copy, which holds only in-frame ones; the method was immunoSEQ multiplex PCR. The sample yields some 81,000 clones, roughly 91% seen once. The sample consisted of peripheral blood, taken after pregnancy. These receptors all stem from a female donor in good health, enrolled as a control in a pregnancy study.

In nucleotides, the CDR3 is TGTGCCAGTAGTCCCGCCCCTAATCATCAGCCCCAGCATTTT. It yields the protein CASSPAPNHQPQHF. The rearrangement links TRBV19 to TRBJ1-5; no definite D call. CDR1 LNHDA and CDR2 SQIVND come from the germline V gene (reference sequence). The CDR3 loop spans 14 amino acids. The V gene lost 5 bases and the J gene lost 5 bases, with 13 bases spanning the gap.

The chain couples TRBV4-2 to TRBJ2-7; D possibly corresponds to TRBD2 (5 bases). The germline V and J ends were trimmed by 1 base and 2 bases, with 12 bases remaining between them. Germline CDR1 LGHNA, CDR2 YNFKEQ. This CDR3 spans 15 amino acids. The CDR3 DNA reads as TGTGCCAGCAGCCAAGTCGCACGGGGAGCCTACGAGCAGTACTTC. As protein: CASSQVARGAYEQYF.

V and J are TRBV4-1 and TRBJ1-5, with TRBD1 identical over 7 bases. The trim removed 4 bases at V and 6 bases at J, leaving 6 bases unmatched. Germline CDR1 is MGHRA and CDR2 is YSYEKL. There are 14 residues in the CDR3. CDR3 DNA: TGCGCCAGCAGCCTACTACAGGGGAGTCAGCCCCAGCATTTT. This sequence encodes CASSLLQGSQPQHF.

This CDR3 is CAWSGGTEVSEAFF. CDR3 nucleotide sequence: TGTGCCTGGAGTGGAGGGACAGAAGTATCCGAAGCTTTCTTT. The rearrangement joins TRBV30 to TRBJ1-1; 7 bases fit TRBD1. The CDR3 spans 14 residues. From germline, CDR1 is GTSNPN and CDR2 SVGIG (reference sequence). V was clipped by 1 base and J by 8 bases; unmatched bases: 10.

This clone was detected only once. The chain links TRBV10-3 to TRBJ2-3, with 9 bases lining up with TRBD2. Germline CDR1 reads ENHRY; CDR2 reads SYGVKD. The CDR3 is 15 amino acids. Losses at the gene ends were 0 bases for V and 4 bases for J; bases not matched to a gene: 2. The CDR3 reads CAISESSGSSDTQYF. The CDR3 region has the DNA TGTGCCATCAGTGAGTCTAGCGGGAGTTCAGATACGCAGTATTTT.

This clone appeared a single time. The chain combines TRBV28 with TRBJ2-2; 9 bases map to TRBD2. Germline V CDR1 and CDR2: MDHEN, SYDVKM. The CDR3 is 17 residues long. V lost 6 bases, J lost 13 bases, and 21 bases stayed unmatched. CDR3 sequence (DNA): TGTGCCAGCAGAGAGAGTACACCGGGACTAGCCCACGTGACGCTGTTTTTT. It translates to CASRESTPGLAHVTLFF.

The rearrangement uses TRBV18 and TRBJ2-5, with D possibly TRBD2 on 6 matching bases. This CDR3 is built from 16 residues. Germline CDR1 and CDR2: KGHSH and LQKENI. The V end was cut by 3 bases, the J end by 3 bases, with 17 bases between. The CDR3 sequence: CASSPAALLAEETQYF. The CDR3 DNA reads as TGTGCCAGCTCACCCGCCGCACTGTTAGCGGAAGAGACCCAGTACTTC. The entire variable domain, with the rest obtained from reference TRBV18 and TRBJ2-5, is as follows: NAGVMQNPRHLVRRRGQEARLRCSPMKGHSHVYWYRQLPEEGLKFMVYLQKENIIDESGMPKERFSAEFPKEGPSILRIQQVVRGDSAAYFCASSPAALLAEETQYFGPGTRLLVL.

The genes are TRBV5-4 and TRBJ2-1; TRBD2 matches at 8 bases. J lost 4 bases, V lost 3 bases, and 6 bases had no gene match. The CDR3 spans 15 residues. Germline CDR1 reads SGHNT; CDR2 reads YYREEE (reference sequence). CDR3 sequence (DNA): TGTGCCAGCAGCTCTGGACTAGCTTCGTACAATGAGCAGTTCTTC. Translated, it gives CASSSGLASYNEQFF.

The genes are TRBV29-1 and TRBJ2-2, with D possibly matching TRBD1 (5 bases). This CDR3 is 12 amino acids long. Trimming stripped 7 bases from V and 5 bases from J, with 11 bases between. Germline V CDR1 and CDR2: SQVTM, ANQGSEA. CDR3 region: CSARQGTGELFF. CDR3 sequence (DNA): TGCAGCGCTCGTCAGGGAACCGGGGAGCTGTTTTTT.

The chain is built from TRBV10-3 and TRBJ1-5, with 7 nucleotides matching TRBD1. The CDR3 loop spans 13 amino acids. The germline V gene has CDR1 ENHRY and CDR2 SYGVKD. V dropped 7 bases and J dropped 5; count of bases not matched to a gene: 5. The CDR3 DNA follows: TGTGCCATCAAAGGGGGCGTGGATCAGCCCCAGCATTTT. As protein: CAIKGGVDQPQHF.

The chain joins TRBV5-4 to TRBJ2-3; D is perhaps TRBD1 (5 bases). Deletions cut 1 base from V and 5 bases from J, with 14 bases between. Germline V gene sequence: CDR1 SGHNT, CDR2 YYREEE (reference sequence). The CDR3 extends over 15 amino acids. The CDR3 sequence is CASSLSQGPLDTQYF. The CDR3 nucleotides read TGTGCCAGCAGCTTGAGTCAGGGTCCTTTAGATACGCAGTATTTT.

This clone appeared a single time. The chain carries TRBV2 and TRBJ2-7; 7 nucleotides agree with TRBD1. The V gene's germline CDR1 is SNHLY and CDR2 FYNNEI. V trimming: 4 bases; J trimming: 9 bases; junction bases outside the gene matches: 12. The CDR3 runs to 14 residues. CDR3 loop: CASSAGTVHQGQYF. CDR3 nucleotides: TGTGCCAGCAGTGCCGGGACAGTTCATCAGGGGCAGTACTTC.

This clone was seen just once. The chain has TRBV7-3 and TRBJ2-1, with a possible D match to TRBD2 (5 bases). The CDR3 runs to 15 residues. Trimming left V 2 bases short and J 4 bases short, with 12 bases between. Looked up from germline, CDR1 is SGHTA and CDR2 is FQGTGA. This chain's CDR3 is CASSLEGHQYNEQFF. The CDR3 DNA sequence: TGTGCCAGCAGCTTAGAGGGTCACCAGTACAATGAGCAGTTCTTC.

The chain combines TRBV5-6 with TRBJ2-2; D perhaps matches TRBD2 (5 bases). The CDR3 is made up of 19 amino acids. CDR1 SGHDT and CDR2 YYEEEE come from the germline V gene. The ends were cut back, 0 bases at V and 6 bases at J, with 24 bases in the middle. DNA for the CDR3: TGTGCCAGCAGCTTGGGAATGGTTAGCGTTATAAGGAGCGCCGGGGAGCTGTTTTTT. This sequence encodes CASSLGMVSVIRSAGELFF.

The CDR3 DNA sequence: TGTGCCAGTGGATCCCGAGGTCTTGACGGCTACACCTTC. Its protein product is CASGSRGLDGYTF. The rearrangement joins TRBV19 to TRBJ1-2; D not certain. This CDR3 spans 13 amino acids. Germline CDR1 and CDR2: LNHDA and SQIVND (reference sequence). Trimming pared 8 bases from V and 8 bases from J, leaving 18 bases between.

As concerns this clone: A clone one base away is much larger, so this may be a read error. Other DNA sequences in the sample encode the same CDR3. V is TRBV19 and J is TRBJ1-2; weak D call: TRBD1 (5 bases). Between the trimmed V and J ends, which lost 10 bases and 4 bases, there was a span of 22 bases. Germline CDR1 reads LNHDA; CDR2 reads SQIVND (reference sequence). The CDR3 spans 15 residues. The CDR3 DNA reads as TGTGCCACGGAGGGAACAGGCGTTGATCCCTATGGCTACACCTTC. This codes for CATEGTGVDPYGYTF. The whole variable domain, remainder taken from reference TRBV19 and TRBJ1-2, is DGGITQSPKYLFRKEGQNVTLSCEQNLNHDAMYWYRQDPGQGLRLIYYSQIVNDFQKGDIAEGYSVSREKKESFPLTVTSAQKNPTAFYLCATEGTGVDPYGYTFGSGTRLTVV.

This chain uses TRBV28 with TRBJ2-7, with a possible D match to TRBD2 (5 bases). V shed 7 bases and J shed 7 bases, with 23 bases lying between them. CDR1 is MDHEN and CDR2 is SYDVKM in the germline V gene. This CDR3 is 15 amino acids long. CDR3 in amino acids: CASTTRGHNAREQYF. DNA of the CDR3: TGTGCCAGCACCACCCGGGGTCATAATGCCCGGGAGCAGTACTTC.

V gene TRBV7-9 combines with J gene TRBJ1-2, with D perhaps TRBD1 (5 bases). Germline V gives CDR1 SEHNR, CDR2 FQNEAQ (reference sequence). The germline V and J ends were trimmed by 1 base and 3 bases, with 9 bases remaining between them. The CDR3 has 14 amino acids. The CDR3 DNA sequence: TGTGCCAGCAGCTTAGTGGGGGACTACTATGGCTACACCTTC. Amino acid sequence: CASSLVGDYYGYTF. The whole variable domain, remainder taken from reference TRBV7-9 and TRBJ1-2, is DTGVSQNPRHKITKRGQNVTFRCDPISEHNRLYWYRQTLGQGPEFLTYFQNEAQLEKSRLLSDRFSAERPKGSFSTLEIQRTEQGDSAMYLCASSLVGDYYGYTFGSGTRLTVV.

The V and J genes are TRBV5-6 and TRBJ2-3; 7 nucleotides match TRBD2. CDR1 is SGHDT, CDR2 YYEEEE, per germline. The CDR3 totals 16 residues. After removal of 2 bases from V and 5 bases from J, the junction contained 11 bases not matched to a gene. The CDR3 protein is CASSFNWRERGDTQYF. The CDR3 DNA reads TGTGCCAGCAGCTTTAATTGGCGGGAGCGGGGAGATACGCAGTATTTT. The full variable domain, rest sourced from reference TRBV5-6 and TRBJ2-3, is DAGVTQSPTHLIKTRGQQVTLRCSPKSGHDTVSWYQQALGQGPQFIFQYYEEEERQRGNFPDRFSGHQFPNYSSELNVNALLLGDSALYLCASSFNWRERGDTQYFGPGTRLTVL.

The DNA for the CDR3 is TGTGCCAGCTTATCCCAGGACAGGGCGGCACCAGAGACCCAGTACTTC. It encodes CASLSQDRAAPETQYF. The rearrangement links TRBV27 to TRBJ2-5; 8 positions match TRBD1. V lost 8 bases and J lost 4; bases outside the gene matches: 15. The CDR3 runs 16 residues. Germline assignment: CDR1 MNHEY and CDR2 SMNVEV (reference sequence).

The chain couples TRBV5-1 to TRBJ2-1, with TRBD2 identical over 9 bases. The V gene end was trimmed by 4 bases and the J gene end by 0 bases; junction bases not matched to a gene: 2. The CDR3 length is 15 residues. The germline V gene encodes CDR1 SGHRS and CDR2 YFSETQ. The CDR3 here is CASSKLAGSYNEQFF. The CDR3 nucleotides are TGCGCCAGCAGCAAACTAGCGGGCTCCTACAATGAGCAGTTCTTC.

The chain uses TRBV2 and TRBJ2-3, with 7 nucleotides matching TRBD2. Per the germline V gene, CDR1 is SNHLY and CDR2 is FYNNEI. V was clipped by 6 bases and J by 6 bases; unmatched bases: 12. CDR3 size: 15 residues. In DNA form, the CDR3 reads TGTGCCAGCAGCTCGCAGGGACTAACCGCCGATACGCAGTATTTT. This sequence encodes CASSSQGLTADTQYF. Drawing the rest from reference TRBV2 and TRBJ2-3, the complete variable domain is EPEVTQTPSHQVTQMGQEVILRCVPISNHLYFYWYRQILGQKVEFLVSFYNNEISEKSEIFDDQFSVERPDGSNFTLKIRSTKLEDSAMYFCASSSQGLTADTQYFGPGTRLTVL.

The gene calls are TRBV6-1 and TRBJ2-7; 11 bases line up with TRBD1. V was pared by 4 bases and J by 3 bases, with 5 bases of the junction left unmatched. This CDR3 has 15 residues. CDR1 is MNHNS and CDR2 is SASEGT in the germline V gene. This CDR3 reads CASSGDRGAYYEQYF. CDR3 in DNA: TGTGCCAGCAGTGGGGACAGGGGGGCTTACTACGAGCAGTACTTC.

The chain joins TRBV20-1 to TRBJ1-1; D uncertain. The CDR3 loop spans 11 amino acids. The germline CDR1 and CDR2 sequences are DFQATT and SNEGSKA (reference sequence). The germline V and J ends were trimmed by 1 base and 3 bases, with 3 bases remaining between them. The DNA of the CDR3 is TGCAGTGCTAGAGGAGACACTGAAGCTTTCTTT. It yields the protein CSARGDTEAFF.

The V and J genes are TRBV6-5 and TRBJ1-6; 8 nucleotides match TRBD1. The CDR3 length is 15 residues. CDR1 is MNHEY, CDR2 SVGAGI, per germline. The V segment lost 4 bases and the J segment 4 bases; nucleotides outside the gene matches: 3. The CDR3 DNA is TGTGCCAGCAGTTCAGGGGGCGTGTATAATTCACCCCTCCACTTT. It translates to CASSSGGVYNSPLHF.

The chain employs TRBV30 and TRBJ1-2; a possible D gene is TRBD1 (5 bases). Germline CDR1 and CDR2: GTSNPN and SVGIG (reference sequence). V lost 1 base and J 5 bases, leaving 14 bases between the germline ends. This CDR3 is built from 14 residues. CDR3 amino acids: CAWSDDSLLYGYTF. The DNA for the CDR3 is TGTGCCTGGAGTGACGACAGTCTCCTGTATGGCTACACCTTC.

The CDR3 sequence is CASSLGHLTDTQYF. The CDR3 nucleotides are TGTGCCAGCAGTCTGGGACACCTCACAGATACGCAGTATTTT. The chain joins TRBV27 to TRBJ2-3; a possible D gene is TRBD1 (6 bases). The CDR3 contains 14 residues. Germline lookup yields CDR1 MNHEY and CDR2 SMNVEV (reference sequence). Trimming cost V 5 bases and J 2 bases, with 11 bases left between them.

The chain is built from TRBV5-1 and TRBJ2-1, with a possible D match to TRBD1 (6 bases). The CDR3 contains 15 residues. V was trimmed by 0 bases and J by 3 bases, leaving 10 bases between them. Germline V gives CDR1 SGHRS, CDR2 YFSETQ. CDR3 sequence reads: CASSLAPQGYNEQFF. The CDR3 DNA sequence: TGCGCCAGCAGCTTGGCCCCACAGGGCTACAATGAGCAGTTCTTC.